This TCR beta chain was captured in a study of T cells in Graves' hyperthyroidism and ophthalmopathy. Amplification of TCR beta CDR3 regions used RNA as the template. RT-PCR in the first round (using the HTBI primer set) targeted the TCR CDR3. TCRdb re-called the multiplex PCR reads with MiXCR, one entry per CDR3 protein. The sample gives under 130,000 distinct CDR3 sequences, around 50% of which show up once; 20% to 30% is in the top ten. This clonotype was recorded at least ten times. Its antigen is not identified. Germline values: CDR1 SGHNT, CDR2 YENEEA. The CDR3 totals 16 residues. V lost 0 bases, J lost 2 bases, and 14 bases lay in between. Study results and caveats: Most thyroid clonotypes expanded above 0.001 appeared in blood too.

For Graves' hyperthyroidism to be stable, ophthalmopathy could not progress within 18 months. Reasons for excluding patients were uncontrolled infection, other autoimmune disease, pregnancy or lactation. This clonotype was sampled from a man aged 35 to 55 with Graves' hyperthyroidism. Sequencing was performed on blood. This chain uses TRBV11-3 with TRBJ2-7, with D perhaps TRBD2 (6 bases). The CDR3 spells CASSLDWRASTYEQYF. The CDR3 DNA follows: TGTGCCAGCAGCTTAGATTGGAGGGCAAGCACCTACGAGCAGTACTTC.